Here is one TCR beta chain with its context. Antigen: not known. Each donor's status was that of a healthy bone marrow donor. Use of 60 Vbeta and 13 Jbeta primers characterized the PCR. The assay was immunoSEQ multiplex PCR, and TCRdb's table has in-frame clones only and misses some. Its table records roughly 41,000 clones. The CDR3 consists of 13 residues. Trimming left V 0 bases short and J 2 bases short, with 6 bases between. Germline values: CDR1 SGDLS, CDR2 YYNGEE. The data are from a study of cytomegalovirus exposure and HLA in healthy donors. Findings and caveats of the study: Later analysis identified a missense DCLRE1C variant that was linked to TCR beta V- and J-gene trimming.

The sequence came from a woman in her thirties or forties in good health and CMV-seronegative. The V call is TRBV9, the J call TRBJ2-7, with D perhaps matching TRBD1 (5 bases). Specimen: PBMCs. DNA of the CDR3: TGTGCCAGCAGCGTAGCAGGGACCTACGAGCAGTACTTC. This encodes CASSVAGTYEQYF. The variable domain in full, with the rest retrieved from reference TRBV9 and TRBJ2-7, is DSGVTQTPKHLITATGQRVTLRCSPRSGDLSVYWYQQSLDQGLQFLIQYYNGEERAKGNILERFSAQQFPDLHSELNLSSLELGDSALYFCASSVAGTYEQYFGPGTRLTVT.